A selection of T cell receptor beta chains follows, all from one sample in a study of Ad26.COV2.S vaccination and SARS-CoV-2 variants. Assay used: immunoSEQ multiplex PCR; TCRdb lists only in-frame clones, some missing. The sample includes 300,000 to 350,000 clones, around 89% of them seen just once. The sample consisted of peripheral blood, taken in a trial of Ad26.COV2.S vaccine versus placebo. The receptors were sampled from a person between 18 and 65 years old who received the Ad26.COV2.S COVID-19 vaccine or a placebo. Both conserved end residues are part of each CDR3. The D gene is left open where the match is weak. The size entry is marked missing in some rows and otherwise reads once, few, many or a size class.

abundance: -; d_gene: TRBD2; j_gene: TRBJ2-7; v_gene: TRBV6-5; CDR3nt: TGTGCCAGCCGACCTTCGGGCGGGAGGGCCTACGAGCAGTACTTC; CDR3aa: CASRPSGGRAYEQYF
abundance: -; d_gene: TRBD1; j_gene: TRBJ2-5; v_gene: TRBV7-9; CDR3nt: TGTGCCAGCAGCTTAGATACAGGGGAAGAGACCCAGTACTTC; CDR3aa: CASSLDTGEETQYF
abundance: -; d_gene: -; j_gene: TRBJ1-5; v_gene: TRBV7-9; CDR3nt: TGTGCCAGCAGCTTGGATCGGACGGACAGACAAAATAGCAATCAGCCCCAGCATTTT; CDR3aa: CASSLDRTDRQNSNQPQHF
abundance: once; d_gene: -; j_gene: TRBJ2-7; v_gene: TRBV6-5; CDR3nt: TGTGCCAGCAATTTAGCCGCAGGGGAATACGAGCAGTACTTC; CDR3aa: CASNLAAGEYEQYF
abundance: -; d_gene: -; j_gene: TRBJ2-7; v_gene: TRBV7-6; CDR3nt: TGTGCCAGCAGCCCCGAGGGGGGAAGCTCCTACGAGCAGTACTTC; CDR3aa: CASSPEGGSSYEQYF
abundance: -; d_gene: TRBD1; j_gene: TRBJ1-2; v_gene: TRBV7-3; CDR3nt: TGTGCCAGCAGCTGGGGACAGGGGGCGGGTGGCTACACCTTC; CDR3aa: CASSWGQGAGGYTF
abundance: -; d_gene: TRBD1; j_gene: TRBJ2-7; v_gene: TRBV4-3; CDR3nt: TGCGCCAGCAGCCGGGGACAGGGTGGCTACGAGCAGTACTTC; CDR3aa: CASSRGQGGYEQYF
abundance: -; d_gene: TRBD1; j_gene: TRBJ2-2; v_gene: TRBV5-1; CDR3nt: TGCGCCAGCAGACGGGGACAGGGGGCCATGGGCACCGGGGAGCTGTTTTTT; CDR3aa: CASRRGQGAMGTGELFF
abundance: -; d_gene: -; j_gene: TRBJ2-5; v_gene: TRBV6-2/TRBV6-3; CDR3nt: TGTGCCAGCAGTTATCTACAGGCTGAGACCCAGTACTTC; CDR3aa: CASSYLQAETQYF
abundance: once; d_gene: TRBD2; j_gene: TRBJ2-6; v_gene: TRBV10-3; CDR3nt: TGTGCCATCAGTGAGTCGGCTAGCGGGGAGAGCTCTGGGGCCAACGTCCTGACTTTC; CDR3aa: CAISESASGESSGANVLTF
abundance: once; d_gene: -; j_gene: TRBJ2-2; v_gene: TRBV7-2; CDR3nt: TGTGCCAGCAGCTTACTGGGGAACACCGGGGAGCTGTTTTTT; CDR3aa: CASSLLGNTGELFF
abundance: -; d_gene: TRBD1; j_gene: TRBJ2-5; v_gene: TRBV6-5; CDR3nt: TGTGCCAGCAAGGGACAGGGTTTTAAAGAGACCCAGTACTTC; CDR3aa: CASKGQGFKETQYF
abundance: -; d_gene: -; j_gene: TRBJ2-2; v_gene: TRBV5-1; CDR3nt: TGCGCCAGCAGCTTGGAGTTGGGCCGCACCGGGGAGCTGTTTTTT; CDR3aa: CASSLELGRTGELFF
abundance: -; d_gene: TRBD2; j_gene: TRBJ2-5; v_gene: TRBV5-4; CDR3nt: TGTGCCAGCAGCCCTAGGGACTACAAAGAGACCCAGTACTTC; CDR3aa: CASSPRDYKETQYF
abundance: -; d_gene: -; j_gene: TRBJ1-1; v_gene: TRBV5-1; CDR3nt: TGCGCCAGCTCTCTTTCTCCGGTGAACACTGAAGCTTTCTTT; CDR3aa: CASSLSPVNTEAFF
abundance: -; d_gene: TRBD2; j_gene: TRBJ2-5; v_gene: TRBV7-2; CDR3nt: TGTGCCAGCAGCGGACTAGCGGGGCAAGAGACCCAGTACTTC; CDR3aa: CASSGLAGQETQYF
abundance: -; d_gene: TRBD1; j_gene: TRBJ1-1; v_gene: TRBV5-5; CDR3nt: TGTGCCAGCAGCTTAACAGGGGTTAACACTGAAGCTTTCTTT; CDR3aa: CASSLTGVNTEAFF
abundance: -; d_gene: -; j_gene: TRBJ1-1; v_gene: TRBV6-2/TRBV6-3; CDR3nt: TGTGCCAGCAGTTACTCCTCACTTAACACTGAAGCTTTCTTT; CDR3aa: CASSYSSLNTEAFF
abundance: -; d_gene: TRBD1; j_gene: TRBJ2-1; v_gene: TRBV6-1; CDR3nt: TGTGCCAGCAGTGAAGCGCTTCAAAAGGGGGCGACTGAGCAGTTCTTC; CDR3aa: CASSEALQKGATEQFF
abundance: once; d_gene: -; j_gene: TRBJ1-2; v_gene: TRBV5-6; CDR3nt: TGTGCCAGCAGCCGGACCGGGGCCCCCTATGGCTACACCTTC; CDR3aa: CASSRTGAPYGYTF
abundance: -; d_gene: TRBD2; j_gene: TRBJ2-1; v_gene: TRBV7-8; CDR3nt: TGTGCCAGCAGCTCCACTAGCGGCTCCTACAATGAGCAGTTCTTC; CDR3aa: CASSSTSGSYNEQFF
abundance: -; d_gene: -; j_gene: TRBJ2-1; v_gene: TRBV5-6; CDR3nt: TGTGCCAGCAGCTTGGCCGCAGGGTACAATGAGCAGTTCTTC; CDR3aa: CASSLAAGYNEQFF
abundance: -; d_gene: -; j_gene: TRBJ2-5; v_gene: TRBV6-5; CDR3nt: TGTGCCAGCAGTTACGGGAGGAGCCGGTACCAAGAGACCCAGTACTTC; CDR3aa: CASSYGRSRYQETQYF
abundance: once; d_gene: -; j_gene: TRBJ2-2; v_gene: TRBV24-1; CDR3nt: TGTGCCACCAGTGATAAGGGATCGAGTACCGGGGAGCTGTTTTTT; CDR3aa: CATSDKGSSTGELFF
abundance: -; d_gene: -; j_gene: TRBJ2-7; v_gene: TRBV9; CDR3nt: TGTGCCAGCAGCGTAGGAGGTTCCTACGAGCAGTACTTC; CDR3aa: CASSVGGSYEQYF
abundance: -; d_gene: TRBD2; j_gene: TRBJ2-1; v_gene: TRBV4-1; CDR3nt: TGCGCCAGCAGCCAAGGCCTAGCGGGCTCTTACAATGAGCAGTTCTTC; CDR3aa: CASSQGLAGSYNEQFF
abundance: -; d_gene: -; j_gene: TRBJ2-3; v_gene: TRBV7-3; CDR3nt: TGTGCCAGCAGCTTAACCTTTGGGGATACGCAGTATTTT; CDR3aa: CASSLTFGDTQYF
abundance: once; d_gene: -; j_gene: TRBJ1-1; v_gene: TRBV6-2/TRBV6-3; CDR3nt: TGTGCCAGCAGTTACTCGAATGTGGGGATGTACACTGAAGCTTTCTTT; CDR3aa: CASSYSNVGMYTEAFF
abundance: -; d_gene: -; j_gene: TRBJ2-2; v_gene: TRBV11-3; CDR3nt: TGTGCCAGCAGCTTAGTCTTTCATTCGGACACCGGGGAGCTGTTTTTT; CDR3aa: CASSLVFHSDTGELFF
abundance: -; d_gene: TRBD2; j_gene: TRBJ2-5; v_gene: TRBV9; CDR3nt: TGTGCCAGCAGCCCGATAGCGGGAGTCGGGACCCAGTACTTC; CDR3aa: CASSPIAGVGTQYF
abundance: -; d_gene: -; j_gene: TRBJ1-2; v_gene: TRBV6-2/TRBV6-3; CDR3nt: TGTGCCAGCAGCGGTTTTGGCTACACCTTC; CDR3aa: CASSGFGYTF
abundance: -; d_gene: -; j_gene: TRBJ2-3; v_gene: TRBV7-2; CDR3nt: TGTGCCAGCAGCTCACCGGGCCCCACTAATACGCAGTATTTT; CDR3aa: CASSSPGPTNTQYF
abundance: -; d_gene: -; j_gene: TRBJ1-1; v_gene: TRBV15; CDR3nt: TGTGCCACCAGCAGAGATCTCGGCGGGACTGAAGCTTTCTTT; CDR3aa: CATSRDLGGTEAFF
abundance: -; d_gene: TRBD2; j_gene: TRBJ2-3; v_gene: TRBV12-5; CDR3nt: TGTGCTAGTGGAAATCGGCTAGCGGGAAGCACAGATACGCAGTATTTT; CDR3aa: CASGNRLAGSTDTQYF
abundance: -; d_gene: -; j_gene: TRBJ2-1; v_gene: TRBV28; CDR3nt: TGTGCCAGCAGTCCAACCCAGGGTGAGCAGTTCTTC; CDR3aa: CASSPTQGEQFF
abundance: -; d_gene: TRBD1; j_gene: TRBJ2-7; v_gene: TRBV19; CDR3nt: TGTGCCAGTAGTCACGGACAGGCTAGCTCCTACGAGCAGTACTTC; CDR3aa: CASSHGQASSYEQYF
abundance: -; d_gene: -; j_gene: TRBJ1-1; v_gene: TRBV6-5; CDR3nt: TGTGCCAGCAAAGTCGGGACTTCAGCTTTCTTT; CDR3aa: CASKVGTSAFF
abundance: -; d_gene: -; j_gene: TRBJ2-5; v_gene: TRBV27; CDR3nt: TGTGCCAGCAGTTTAAGAGGGCCGGTCCAAGAGACCCAGTACTTC; CDR3aa: CASSLRGPVQETQYF
abundance: once; d_gene: TRBD1; j_gene: TRBJ1-1; v_gene: TRBV28; CDR3nt: TGTGCCAGCAACCTGGGACAGATGAACACTGAAGCTTTCTTT; CDR3aa: CASNLGQMNTEAFF
abundance: -; d_gene: -; j_gene: TRBJ1-2; v_gene: TRBV30; CDR3nt: TGTGCCTGGACCGAACGGGGGGTTCGCTACACCTTC; CDR3aa: CAWTERGVRYTF
abundance: -; d_gene: -; j_gene: TRBJ1-5; v_gene: TRBV12-3/TRBV12-4; CDR3nt: TGTGCCAGCAGTTTAATAAGCAATCAGCCCCAGCATTTT; CDR3aa: CASSLISNQPQHF
abundance: few; d_gene: TRBD2; j_gene: TRBJ2-1; v_gene: TRBV6-2/TRBV6-3; CDR3nt: TGTGCCAGCAGTTATGGGACTAGCGGGTCTAATGAGCAGTTCTTC; CDR3aa: CASSYGTSGSNEQFF
abundance: once; d_gene: -; j_gene: TRBJ1-2; v_gene: TRBV13; CDR3nt: TGTGCCAGCAGCTTAGGACAGGGAAAATTCTATGGCTACACCTTC; CDR3aa: CASSLGQGKFYGYTF
abundance: -; d_gene: TRBD1; j_gene: TRBJ1-2; v_gene: TRBV5-4; CDR3nt: TGTGCCAGCAGCTTAACAGGGGGCAAGTATGGCTACACCTTC; CDR3aa: CASSLTGGKYGYTF
abundance: -; d_gene: TRBD1; j_gene: TRBJ2-6; v_gene: TRBV6-5; CDR3nt: TGTGCCGCGCGACAGGGCTCTGGGGCCAACGTCCTGACTTTC; CDR3aa: CAARQGSGANVLTF
abundance: -; d_gene: -; j_gene: TRBJ1-4; v_gene: TRBV6-6; CDR3nt: TGTGCCAGCAGCTACGGGGGGTATGGGGAAAAACTGTTTTTT; CDR3aa: CASSYGGYGEKLFF
abundance: once; d_gene: -; j_gene: TRBJ2-5; v_gene: TRBV6-2/TRBV6-3; CDR3nt: TGTGCCAGCAGCCCAACCCCCAGGACGGGGCAAGAGACCCAGTACTTC; CDR3aa: CASSPTPRTGQETQYF
abundance: -; d_gene: -; j_gene: TRBJ1-2; v_gene: TRBV7-3; CDR3nt: TGTGCCAGCAGCCTTCACCGGGATAGGGGCTACACCTTC; CDR3aa: CASSLHRDRGYTF
abundance: few; d_gene: TRBD1; j_gene: TRBJ1-1; v_gene: TRBV5-4; CDR3nt: TGTGCCAGCAGCGGAGCACCGACAGGGGACACTGAAGCTTTCTTT; CDR3aa: CASSGAPTGDTEAFF
abundance: -; d_gene: -; j_gene: TRBJ1-6; v_gene: TRBV7-3; CDR3nt: TGTGCCAGCAGCTCAGGCGGTTCACCCCTCCACTTT; CDR3aa: CASSSGGSPLHF
abundance: once; d_gene: -; j_gene: TRBJ1-1; v_gene: TRBV7-8; CDR3nt: TGTGCCAGCAGCTTGCTACGGGCCACGAACACTGAAGCTTTCTTT; CDR3aa: CASSLLRATNTEAFF
abundance: -; d_gene: -; j_gene: TRBJ1-1; v_gene: TRBV9; CDR3nt: TGTGCCAGCAGCGGTCAGGGGTTTGCTGAAGCTTTCTTT; CDR3aa: CASSGQGFAEAFF
abundance: -; d_gene: TRBD2; j_gene: TRBJ2-7; v_gene: TRBV29-1; CDR3nt: TGCAGCGTTGAGCGAGCGGGAGGCCCCGCAGGGGAGCAGTACTTC; CDR3aa: CSVERAGGPAGEQYF
abundance: -; d_gene: TRBD1; j_gene: TRBJ1-1; v_gene: TRBV11-2; CDR3nt: TGTGCCAGCAGCAGGACAGGGGGATTGAACACTGAAGCTTTCTTT; CDR3aa: CASSRTGGLNTEAFF
abundance: -; d_gene: TRBD1; j_gene: TRBJ2-2; v_gene: TRBV5-4; CDR3nt: TGTGCCAGCAGCTTGGAGGGGACAGGGATTCCCGGGGAGCTGTTTTTT; CDR3aa: CASSLEGTGIPGELFF